A single T cell receptor beta chain is shown here with its context. Its antigen is not identified. The CDR3 covers 16 residues. V lost 8 bases and J 0 bases, leaving 17 bases between the germline ends. This entry is derived from a study of cytomegalovirus exposure and HLA in healthy donors. Primers included in the PCR were 60 Vbeta and 13 Jbeta primers. Assay: immunoSEQ multiplex PCR; the TCRdb copy retains only in-frame clones and omits some. The table has approximately 140,000 clones, about 77% seen once. General study findings and limits: For TCR beta chains, V- and J-gene trimming was later linked to a missense DCLRE1C variant.

The sequenced sample was PBMCs. This clonotype was obtained from a female donor in good health and CMV-seronegative. V usage is TRBV23-1 and J usage is TRBJ2-1; perhaps TRBD1 as D (5 bases). TRBV23-1 is assigned to the ORF class and has an uncertain function. Here the CDR3 reads CASLPHRQSSYNEQFF. In nucleotides, the CDR3 is TGCGCCAGCCTACCCCACAGACAGTCCTCCTACAATGAGCAGTTCTTC.